This T cell receptor (beta chain) emerged from a study of blood T cells in healthy people across ages. Findings and caveats of the study: Roughly linearly, TCR beta diversity per million T cells fell as age increased.

This clonotype was detected only a few times. What it binds is not known. The authors ran a second PCR of 7 to 11 cycles using a sample-barcoded 5' primer and a J-beta primer mix. Each CDR3 protein gets one entry after TCRdb re-called the 5' RACE reads with MiXCR. This sample yields more than 800,000 distinct CDR3 sequences, of which roughly 26% are seen a single time; around a sixth belongs to the top ten. The CDR3 is made up of 15 amino acids. The V segment lost 5 bases and the J segment 5 bases; nucleotides outside the gene matches: 7. CDR1 is SGHTA and CDR2 is FQGNSA in the germline V gene. What was sequenced was blood. This chain uses TRBV7-2 with TRBJ2-2, with 8 bases fitting TRBD1. The receptor was isolated from a woman older than 75 in good health. The CDR3 DNA reads TGTGCCAGCAGCACCGGACAGGGATGGACCGGGGAGCTGTTTTTT. It encodes CASSTGQGWTGELFF. Full variable domain (outside the CDR3, taken from reference TRBV7-2 and TRBJ2-2): GAGVSQSPSNKVTEKGKDVELRCDPISGHTALYWYRQSLGQGLEFLIYFQGNSAPDKSGLPSDRFSAERTGGSVSTLTIQRTQQEDSAVYLCASSTGQGWTGELFFGEGSRLTVL.